A single sample gave rise to the 5 T cell receptor beta chains below, sequenced in a study of T cell responses to AZD1222 COVID-19 vaccine. Data came from immunoSEQ multiplex PCR; TCRdb stores just in-frame clones and leaves some out. Of approximately 200,000 clones listed, approximately 95% are singletons. The sequencing used peripheral blood, collected 28 days after the second AZD1222 dose. The receptors shown here come from an adult who received the AZD1222 COVID-19 vaccine.

This sequence joins TRBV9 and TRBJ1-1; TRBD1 is a possible D gene (6 bases). CDR3 length: 15 amino acids. Trimming took 2 bases from V and 0 from J, leaving 11 bases between them. Germline V gives CDR1 SGDLS, CDR2 YYNGEE. The CDR3 spells CASSVGGLMNTEAFF. The CDR3 region has the DNA TGTGCCAGCAGCGTGGGGGGGCTCATGAACACTGAAGCTTTCTTT.

The chain recombines TRBV27 with TRBJ1-4; 7 bases map to TRBD1. V was pared by 6 bases and J by 8 bases, with 12 bases of the junction left unmatched. The length of the CDR3 is 15 residues. Germline V gene data show CDR1 as MNHEY and CDR2 as SMNVEV (reference sequence). CDR3 amino acids: CASRRRQGIREKLFF. The CDR3 DNA is TGTGCCAGCAGAAGACGACAGGGAATTCGCGAAAAACTGTTTTTT.

For this clone: Other DNA sequences within the sample encode an identical CDR3. This chain links TRBV5-1 with TRBJ2-1; D remains unclear. This CDR3 has 12 amino acids. CDR1 is SGHRS and CDR2 is YFSETQ in the germline V gene. Trimming removed 2 bases at V and 10 bases at J, with 10 bases between. Here the CDR3 DNA reads TGCGCCAGCAGCTTTACCGCTGGGGAGCAGTTCTTC. Translated: CASSFTAGEQFF.

This clone was counted a few times. The chain recombines TRBV3-1 (or the pseudogene TRBV3-2) with TRBJ1-2; TRBD1 might be the D (6 bases). Deletions cut 4 bases from V and 1 base from J, with 16 bases between. The CDR3 has 16 residues. CDR1 is LGHDT, CDR2 YNNKEL, per germline (reference sequence). The CDR3 is CASSLGHYNHNYGYTF. The CDR3 DNA follows: TGTGCCAGCAGCCTGGGACACTACAATCATAACTATGGCTACACCTTC.

This chain links TRBV7-8 with TRBJ1-5; 8 bases are a match to TRBD1. Trimming took 3 bases from V and 7 from J; bases not matched to a gene: 11. Germline CDR1 reads SGHVS; CDR2 reads FQNEAQ. The CDR3 is 16 residues long. The CDR3 reads CASSLISQGGGQPQHF. The CDR3 DNA is TGTGCCAGCAGCTTGATCTCACAGGGGGGGGGCCAGCCCCAGCATTTT.